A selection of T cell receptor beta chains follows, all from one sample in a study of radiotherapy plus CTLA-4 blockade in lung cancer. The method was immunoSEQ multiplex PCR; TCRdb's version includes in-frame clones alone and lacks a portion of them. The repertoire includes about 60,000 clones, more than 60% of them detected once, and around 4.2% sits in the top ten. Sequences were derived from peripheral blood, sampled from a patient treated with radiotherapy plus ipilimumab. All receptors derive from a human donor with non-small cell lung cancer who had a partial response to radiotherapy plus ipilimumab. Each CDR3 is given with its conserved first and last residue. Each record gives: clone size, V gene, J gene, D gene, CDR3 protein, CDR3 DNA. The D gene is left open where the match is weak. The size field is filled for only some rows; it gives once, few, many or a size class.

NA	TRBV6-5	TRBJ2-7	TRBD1	CASSRSGQGEQYF	TGTGCCAGCAGCCGCTCTGGACAGGGCGAGCAGTACTTC
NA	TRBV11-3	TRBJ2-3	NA	CASSLSPSSTQYF	TGTGCCAGCAGCTTATCCCCGTCGAGTACGCAGTATTTT
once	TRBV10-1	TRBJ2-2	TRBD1	CASSRHRDREGHTGELFF	TGCGCCAGCAGCCGCCACCGGGACAGGGAGGGACACACCGGGGAGCTGTTTTTT
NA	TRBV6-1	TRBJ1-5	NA	CASLGGGRNQPQHF	TGTGCCAGCTTGGGAGGGGGTAGAAATCAGCCCCAGCATTTT
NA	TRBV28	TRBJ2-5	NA	CASSLSQDYYF	TGTGCCAGCAGTTTGTCCCAGGATTACTACTTC
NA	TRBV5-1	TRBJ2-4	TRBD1	CASSFVGQGEKNIQYF	TGCGCCAGCAGCTTTGTGGGTCAGGGGGAGAAAAACATTCAGTACTTC
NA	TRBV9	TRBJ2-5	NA	CASSATEFTATEETQYF	TGTGCCAGCAGCGCAACCGAGTTTACTGCCACCGAAGAGACCCAGTACTTC
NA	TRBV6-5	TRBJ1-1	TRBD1	CASRPSGTGGTEAFF	TGTGCCAGCAGGCCCTCCGGGACAGGGGGCACTGAAGCTTTCTTT
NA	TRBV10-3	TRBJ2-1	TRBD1	CAIKEGTDYNEQFF	TGTGCCATCAAGGAAGGGACAGACTACAATGAGCAGTTCTTC
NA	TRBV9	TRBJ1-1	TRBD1	CASSAVPGQGPDTEAFF	TGTGCCAGCAGCGCGGTCCCGGGACAGGGCCCCGACACTGAAGCTTTCTTT
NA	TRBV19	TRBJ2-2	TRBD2	CASTSPAGTTGELFF	TGTGCCAGTACCAGTCCAGCGGGGACCACCGGGGAGCTGTTTTTT
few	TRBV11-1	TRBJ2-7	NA	CASSLGGTGNEQYF	TGTGCCAGCAGCTTAGGGGGAACAGGGAACGAGCAGTACTTC
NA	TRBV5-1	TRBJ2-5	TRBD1	CASSLQGAETQYF	TGCGCCAGCAGCTTGCAGGGGGCGGAGACCCAGTACTTC
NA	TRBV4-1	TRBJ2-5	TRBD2	CASSLLAGGPQETQYF	TGCGCCAGCAGCCTACTAGCGGGGGGGCCCCAAGAGACCCAGTACTTC
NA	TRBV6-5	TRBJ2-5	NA	CASRNLGGNEETQYF	TGTGCCAGCAGAAACCTAGGAGGGAATGAAGAGACCCAGTACTTC
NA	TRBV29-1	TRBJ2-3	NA	CSVGPRGGRADTQYF	TGCAGCGTTGGCCCTCGGGGTGGTCGGGCCGATACGCAGTATTTT
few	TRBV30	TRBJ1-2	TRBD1	CAWSVWDRGHYGYTF	TGTGCCTGGAGTGTGTGGGACAGGGGGCACTATGGCTACACCTTC